The subject of this entry is one T cell receptor (beta chain). The target antigen is unknown. The data originate from a study of cytomegalovirus exposure and HLA in healthy donors. Study results and caveats: Overall, approximately 180 TCR beta chains were annotated as cytomegalovirus-associated. Within an earlier analysis, most TCR beta V segments proved productive either about 90% or about 30% of the time. Later genetic work tied a missense DCLRE1C variant to beta-chain V and J trimming. A later analysis, which compared TCR beta chains of equal frequency, found the HLA-associated ones more clonally expanded.

The PCR contained 60 Vbeta and 13 Jbeta primers. Sequencing used immunoSEQ multiplex PCR; TCRdb keeps in-frame clones, though not all of them. The data show around 200,000 clones, and the top ten clones hold around 1.1%. CDR1 and CDR2 from the germline V gene are SGHRS and YFSETQ. The junction had 10 bases not matched to a gene; V was cut back by 3 bases and J by 8 bases. The CDR3 length is 14 residues. Sequenced sample: PBMCs. V is TRBV5-1 and J is TRBJ1-2; 7 bases map to TRBD1. The TCR comes from a girl aged 2 to 10 in good health and CMV-seropositive. The CDR3 coding sequence is TGCGCCAGCAGCTCAGGGACAGCGCCAGCGGGCTACACCTTC. Its translation: CASSSGTAPAGYTF.